The next 2 T cell receptor beta chains were all read from a single sample in a study of T cells expressing NK-cell markers. Each CDR3 protein gets one entry in TCRdb, which reprocessed the 5' RACE reads and gives no DNA. Its table records roughly 180,000 distinct CDR3 sequences. The material sequenced was blood T cells: a sorted CD56 or NKG2C T cell subset, CD4+ or CD8+ T cells, or bulk PBMC T cells (not recorded which). The receptors shown here come from a man between 18 and 69 years old in good health.

The chain joins TRBV20-1 to TRBJ2-7. Germline CDR1 and CDR2: DFQATT and SNEGSKA (reference sequence). There are 14 residues in the CDR3. This CDR3 is CSAKDLGVFYEQYF.

The chain joins TRBV6-1 to TRBJ2-7. Germline CDR1 reads MNHNS; CDR2 reads SASEGT. The CDR3 totals 13 residues. This CDR3 is CASSETAEYEQYF.